Presented here are 11 T cell receptor beta chains from one specimen sequenced in a study of OX40 agonist ivuxolimab in advanced cancers. Measured with immunoSEQ multiplex PCR; TCRdb has only the in-frame clones, and not every one. The data show about 70,000 clones, around 88% seen once. The sample here was CD4+ or CD8+ T cells sorted from blood, taken in a trial of the OX40 agonist ivuxolimab. These receptors came from an adult with an advanced solid tumor such as melanoma, head and neck, liver or kidney cancer.

The chain uses TRBV9 and TRBJ2-3, with D perhaps matching TRBD2 (6 bases). The CDR3 runs 13 residues. V lost 4 bases to trimming and J lost 8 bases, with 14 bases between them. The germline V gene has CDR1 SGDLS and CDR2 YYNGEE. CDR3 bases: TGTGCCAGCAGCTCGCTAGTGGGGGGTACGCAGTATTTT. It specifies CASSSLVGGTQYF.

CDR3 bases: TGTGCCAGCAGCTTACAGGGGGCGCTTAACAATGAGCAGTTCTTC. Translation: CASSLQGALNNEQFF. The genes are TRBV5-4 and TRBJ2-1; 9 bases line up with TRBD1. Unmatched junction bases numbered 5, after V lost 2 bases and J lost 5 bases. Germline V gives CDR1 SGHNT, CDR2 YYREEE (reference sequence). This CDR3 region has 15 residues.

The V and J genes are TRBV29-1 and TRBJ2-1; 9 bases match TRBD2. CDR1 SQVTM and CDR2 ANQGSEA come from the germline V gene. The junction had 8 bases not matched to a gene; V was cut back by 2 bases and J by 9 bases. The CDR3 is 14 residues long. CDR3 bases: TGCAGCGTTGAAATAGCGGGAGCGTGGGGTGAGCAGTTCTTC. This sequence encodes CSVEIAGAWGEQFF.

The chain is built from TRBV19 and TRBJ2-7, with D unresolved. Germline V gene lookup returns CDR1 LNHDA and CDR2 SQIVND (reference sequence). The CDR3 sequence is 14 residues long. The germline V and J ends were trimmed by 1 base and 6 bases, with 13 bases remaining between them. The CDR3 DNA sequence: TGTGCCAGTAGTATAGTGACATCCAATGGCGAGCAGTACTTC. It codes for CASSIVTSNGEQYF.

This clone was picked up a small number of times. The chain joins TRBV28 to TRBJ1-1; 7 bases fit TRBD1. The CDR3 is made up of 15 amino acids. V shed 5 bases, J shed 4 bases, and the junction held 10 bases outside the gene matches. Germline V CDR1 and CDR2: MDHEN, SYDVKM. The CDR3 nucleotides read TGTGCCAGCAGTCCCTACCCCGCAGGGGGCACTGAAGCTTTCTTT. Translation gives CASSPYPAGGTEAFF.

This clone has a single count. This sequence joins TRBV2 and TRBJ1-1; 11 bases fit TRBD1. Unmatched junction bases numbered 3, after V lost 7 bases and J lost 8 bases. CDR3 size: 12 residues. CDR1 is SNHLY, CDR2 FYNNEI, per germline. The CDR3 DNA is TGTGCCAGCACCGGACAGGGGGCCGAAGCTTTCTTT. This codes for CASTGQGAEAFF.

DNA for the CDR3: TGTGCCAGCTCACCCCTTATGGGCGAGCAGTACTTC. The encoded protein is CASSPLMGEQYF. The J gene is TRBJ2-7, the V gene TRBV18; no clear D gene. From germline, CDR1 is KGHSH and CDR2 LQKENI. CDR3 size: 12 residues. Trimming shortened V by 3 bases and J by 6 bases, and 9 bases separated the two germline ends.

The chain joins TRBV6-5 to TRBJ1-4, with a tentative D call TRBD1 (5 bases). The CDR3 loop spans 11 amino acids. CDR1 MNHEY and CDR2 SVGAGI come from the germline V gene. V lost 5 bases, J lost 9 bases, and 7 bases lay in between. CDR3 DNA sequence: TGTGCCAGCAGTAAGGACAAAAAACTGTTTTTT. It specifies CASSKDKKLFF.

The V call is TRBV30, the J call TRBJ2-3; D remains unclear. V lost 3 bases and J lost 1, with 8 bases in between. CDR1 is GTSNPN and CDR2 is SVGIG in the germline V gene (reference sequence). The CDR3 covers 13 residues. The CDR3 sequence: CAWRVGGTDTQYF. The CDR3 DNA is TGTGCCTGGAGGGTTGGGGGCACAGATACGCAGTATTTT.

This clone came up once. This chain links TRBV27 with TRBJ1-5, with no clear D. The V and J ends lost 0 bases and 3 bases respectively, with 9 bases between them. Germline V gives CDR1 MNHEY, CDR2 SMNVEV (reference sequence). This CDR3 has 15 amino acids. CDR3 amino acids: CASSLSVRFNQPQHF. The CDR3 DNA reads as TGTGCCAGCAGTTTATCAGTCAGGTTCAATCAGCCCCAGCATTTT.

The rearrangement links TRBV28 to TRBJ1-5; D unresolved. Germline CDR1 reads MDHEN; CDR2 reads SYDVKM. The ends were cut back, 3 bases at V and 8 bases at J, with 17 bases in the middle. The CDR3 is 15 amino acids. In nucleotides, the CDR3 is TGTGCCAGCAGTTTTCTCCTAGGCCACCAAGAGCCCCAGCATTTT. This encodes CASSFLLGHQEPQHF.